This is a list of T cell receptor beta chains from one sample in a study of CD8 T cells in ankylosing spondylitis. TCRdb processed the 5' RACE reads anew with MiXCR; each CDR3 protein has one entry. There are over 700,000 distinct CDR3 sequences in the sample; about 20% occur only once, and under 20% lies in the top ten. The sample comprised blood, either unsorted or a sorted T cell fraction (not recorded which). The source of these receptors is a male donor with ankylosing spondylitis. Both conserved end residues are part of each CDR3. The order of the fields is CDR3 protein, J gene, V gene, clone size. Not all rows give a size; the values are once, few, many and, for expanded clones, a class.

CSSGVERTGGYYGYTF TRBJ1-2 TRBV20-1 NA
CSAKGPGTQYF TRBJ2-5 TRBV20-1 NA
CASSPRRLITETQYF TRBJ2-5 TRBV12-3/TRBV12-4 once
CASSSRALSEEQYF TRBJ2-7 TRBV11-2 NA
CASSRPSKLFGSPTTDTQYF TRBJ2-3 TRBV11-2 many
CASAAYNEQFF TRBJ2-1 TRBV27 NA
CASSLLAGSTGELFF TRBJ2-2 TRBV5-1 NA
CSAASLQVSLGYTF TRBJ1-2 TRBV20-1 many
CASSQVLGLAGVRETQYF TRBJ2-5 TRBV4-2 many
CASSEGIRGIKAFF TRBJ1-1 TRBV2 many
CASSLGTRSYEQYF TRBJ2-7 TRBV5-5 NA
CASSLAPGLRGIDEQFF TRBJ2-1 TRBV11-2 NA
CASSTVQGKINYGYTF TRBJ1-2 TRBV6-1 few
CALPSGGANTGELFF TRBJ2-2 TRBV30 few
CASSSTDRVQFF TRBJ2-1 TRBV7-3 many
CASSQEAGLAYNEQFF TRBJ2-1 TRBV4-1 few
CASSYSGTTENEQFF TRBJ2-1 TRBV5-1 few
CSARDFQGPYEQYF TRBJ2-7 TRBV20-1 NA
CASSLISGPQHF TRBJ1-5 TRBV28 once
CSASLSGVSPYEQYF TRBJ2-7 TRBV20-1 NA
CASSQDSGGRGELFF TRBJ2-2 TRBV4-3 many
CSVPGSYNEQFF TRBJ2-1 TRBV29-1 few
CASSELRHTEAFF TRBJ1-1 TRBV2 NA
CASSSLWTSGRGVNEQFF TRBJ2-1 TRBV11-2 few
CATSSGGVYNEQFF TRBJ2-1 TRBV24-1 many
CASSHLSLAGSYNEQFF TRBJ2-1 TRBV3-1 few
CASSHYGGQPQHF TRBJ1-5 TRBV7-2 NA
CSARLAGVSEQFF TRBJ2-1 TRBV20-1 NA
CASSGILRTGELFF TRBJ2-2 TRBV6-2/TRBV6-3 few
CARREDTQYF TRBJ2-3 TRBV5-1 NA
CSAGTGLNTEAFF TRBJ1-1 TRBV20-1 NA
CASSQGFGAGATEAFF TRBJ1-1 TRBV3-1 NA
CASSYSRTADPYGYTF TRBJ1-2 TRBV6-5 NA
CASKGQTYEQYF TRBJ2-7 TRBV2 NA
CASSPGQGFAEAFF TRBJ1-1 TRBV7-9 NA
CATSDLSGVRDEQFF TRBJ2-1 TRBV24-1 few
CSAIQIGEGYGYTF TRBJ1-2 TRBV20-1 few
CASSYAGSTDTQYF TRBJ2-3 TRBV6-2/TRBV6-3 many
CSVSGGKTQYF TRBJ2-5 TRBV29-1 NA
CASSPVILMNTEAFF TRBJ1-1 TRBV6-1 once
CSASSRQSNYGYTF TRBJ1-2 TRBV20-1 many
CASSQEAEHNQQFF TRBJ2-1 TRBV4-1 NA